Listed below are T cell receptor beta chains from one sample, sequenced in a study of shared clonotypes between healthy human individuals. The repertoire was sequenced with immunoSEQ multiplex PCR; TCRdb's copy has only in-frame clones and lacks some. The data show a few million clones, with over 90% seen just once and about 0.41% held by the top ten. The sequenced sample was naive CD4+ T cells from PBMCs. The receptor source for this set is a young man in good health. Some clones in this sample may be carry-over from other donors' samples. Both conserved end residues are part of each CDR3. The order of the fields is V gene, J gene, clone size, D gene, CDR3 protein, CDR3 DNA. D genes are given only for firm matches. Size is omitted from some rows. Given values are once, few, many or a class for expanded clones.

>TRBV5-1|TRBJ1-1|few|.
CASSFELNTEAFF
TGCGCCAGCAGCTTCGAGTTGAACACTGAAGCTTTCTTT
>TRBV5-8|TRBJ2-3|.|.
CASTPPGVGNTQYF
TGTGCCAGCACCCCCCCGGGAGTGGGAAATACGCAGTATTTT
>TRBV27|TRBJ2-1|many|.
CASSRTVNEQFF
TGTGCCAGCAGCCGGACAGTCAATGAGCAGTTCTTC
>TRBV27|TRBJ2-5|once|.
CASRLGVRVPETQYF
TGTGCCAGCAGGTTAGGGGTTCGGGTCCCAGAGACCCAGTACTTC
>TRBV5-4|TRBJ1-2|.|.
CASSPPAGGYTF
TGTGCCAGCAGCCCCCCCGCTGGTGGCTACACCTTC
>TRBV9|TRBJ2-3|.|TRBD1
CASSVVGTVKTDTQYF
TGTGCCAGCAGCGTAGTAGGGACAGTGAAGACAGATACGCAGTATTTT
>TRBV2|TRBJ2-1|.|.
CASSPTRSSYNEQFF
TGTGCCAGCAGTCCAACTAGGAGCTCCTACAATGAGCAGTTCTTC
>TRBV25-1|TRBJ2-1|once|.
CASSGTTGRGEQFF
TGTGCCAGCAGTGGGACCACCGGCAGGGGTGAGCAGTTCTTC
>TRBV4-1|TRBJ1-1|few|.
CASRIQGIGNTEAFF
TGCGCCAGCAGGATCCAGGGGATTGGGAACACTGAAGCTTTCTTT
>TRBV28|TRBJ2-7|once|.
CASSLGGGRGTYEQYF
TGTGCCAGCAGTTTAGGAGGTGGCAGGGGTACCTACGAGCAGTACTTC
>TRBV5-1|TRBJ2-7|.|TRBD2
CASSRLAGGSTYEQYF
TGCGCCAGCAGCAGACTAGCGGGAGGTTCGACCTACGAGCAGTACTTC
>TRBV5-1|TRBJ2-7|.|TRBD2
CASSFLAGGPPAGGEQYF
TGCGCCAGCAGCTTTCTAGCGGGAGGGCCACCGGCCGGGGGCGAGCAGTACTTC
>TRBV5-1|TRBJ1-1|.|TRBD1
CASSSGQGSNTEAFF
TGCGCCAGCAGCTCAGGACAGGGGTCGAACACTGAAGCTTTCTTT
>TRBV19|TRBJ2-2|.|TRBD2
CASSIGSGRTKNTGELFF
TGTGCCAGTAGTATCGGTAGCGGGAGGACCAAAAACACCGGGGAGCTGTTTTTT
>TRBV5-1|TRBJ2-5|.|TRBD1
CASSATGGGLETQYF
TGCGCCAGCAGCGCGACAGGGGGCGGGTTAGAGACCCAGTACTTC
>TRBV15|TRBJ1-2|.|.
CATSRDAAPNYGYTF
TGTGCCACCAGCAGAGACGCAGCCCCTAACTATGGCTACACCTTC
>TRBV7-2|TRBJ2-5|.|.
CASSFQGIRETQYF
TGTGCCAGCAGCTTTCAAGGGATTAGAGAGACCCAGTACTTC
>TRBV27|TRBJ2-7|.|TRBD2
CASRASGSSYEQYF
TGTGCCAGCAGGGCTAGCGGGAGCTCCTACGAGCAGTACTTC
>TRBV20-1|TRBJ1-3|.|.
CSAQGGNTIYF
TGCAGTGCCCAGGGTGGAAACACCATATATTTT
>TRBV19|TRBJ2-2|.|TRBD2
CASSRPGLAGTGELFF
TGTGCCAGTAGCCGTCCGGGACTAGCGGGCACCGGGGAGCTGTTTTTT
>TRBV5-1|TRBJ2-5|few|TRBD1
CASSQGTGQETQYF
TGCGCCAGCAGCCAAGGGACAGGCCAAGAGACCCAGTACTTC
>TRBV28|TRBJ2-2|.|.
CASRERDGHANTGELFF
TGTGCCAGCAGAGAAAGGGACGGCCACGCGAACACCGGGGAGCTGTTTTTT
>TRBV10-1|TRBJ1-1|.|.
CASSEPYIRANTEAFF
TGCGCCAGCAGTGAGCCCTACATCAGGGCAAACACTGAAGCTTTCTTT
>TRBV7-2|TRBJ1-4|.|.
CASSSSGFSNEKLFF
TGTGCCAGCAGCTCCTCGGGATTCTCTAATGAAAAACTGTTTTTT
>TRBV6-5|TRBJ1-4|.|.
CASSATVANEKLFF
TGTGCCAGCAGTGCGACAGTGGCTAATGAAAAACTGTTTTTT
>TRBV9|TRBJ1-1|.|.
CASSVEAYGMNTEAFF
TGTGCCAGCAGCGTAGAGGCATATGGTATGAACACTGAAGCTTTCTTT
>TRBV6-5|TRBJ2-3|.|.
CASKDGSTDTQYF
TGTGCCAGCAAGGACGGGAGCACAGATACGCAGTATTTT
>TRBV11-2|TRBJ2-7|.|.
CASSLLRSPAEYGEQYF
TGTGCCAGCAGCTTACTACGTAGTCCCGCAGAGTACGGGGAGCAGTACTTC
>TRBV5-1|TRBJ2-5|.|TRBD1
CASSLEDRVETQYF
TGCGCCAGCAGCTTGGAGGACAGGGTCGAGACCCAGTACTTC
>TRBV19|TRBJ2-7|.|TRBD1
CASSVSQTGSYEQYF
TGTGCCAGTAGTGTCTCTCAGACAGGGTCCTACGAGCAGTACTTC
>TRBV18|TRBJ2-1|.|.
CASSPVMGRNEQFF
TGTGCCAGCTCACCAGTAATGGGACGGAATGAGCAGTTCTTC
>TRBV11-2|TRBJ2-7|once|TRBD1
CASGEQGAISYEQYF
TGTGCCAGCGGAGAGCAGGGGGCTATCTCCTACGAGCAGTACTTC
>TRBV29-1|TRBJ1-3|.|.
CSVAGPYSGNTIYF
TGCAGCGTTGCAGGGCCATACTCTGGAAACACCATATATTTT
>TRBV5-1|TRBJ2-7|.|TRBD1
CASSPQGVGQYF
TGCGCCAGCAGCCCCCAGGGGGTGGGGCAGTACTTC
>TRBV19|TRBJ1-1|.|TRBD1
CASSSRDRGSGTEAFF
TGTGCCAGTAGTAGCCGGGACAGGGGGAGTGGAACTGAAGCTTTCTTT
>TRBV9|TRBJ1-3|.|TRBD1
CASSVGTGSGNTIYF
TGTGCCAGCAGCGTTGGGACAGGCTCTGGAAACACCATATATTTT
>TRBV7-2|TRBJ2-1|.|.
CASSFRQFDNEQFF
TGTGCCAGCAGCTTTCGACAGTTCGACAATGAGCAGTTCTTC
>TRBV29-1|TRBJ2-3|.|.
CSVVVGTDTQYF
TGCAGCGTTGTCGTCGGCACAGATACGCAGTATTTT
>TRBV28|TRBJ2-2|.|.
CASSGRPTGELFF
TGTGCCAGCAGTGGACGGCCCACCGGGGAGCTGTTTTTT
>TRBV6-1|TRBJ2-5|.|.
CASSEAPRGQYF
TGTGCCAGCAGTGAAGCCCCACGGGGCCAGTACTTC
>TRBV14|TRBJ2-1|.|.
CASSDPKSGSSSYNEQFF
TGTGCCAGCAGCGATCCTAAGAGCGGAAGTAGCTCCTACAATGAGCAGTTCTTC
>TRBV2|TRBJ2-3|.|.
CASSLDSPSTDTQYF
TGTGCCAGCAGTTTGGACTCGCCTAGCACAGATACGCAGTATTTT
>TRBV28|TRBJ1-4|.|.
CASSLTATNEKLFF
TGTGCCAGCAGCCTGACAGCAACTAATGAAAAACTGTTTTTT
>TRBV2|TRBJ1-1|.|.
CASSDPRTANTEAFF
TGTGCCAGCAGTGATCCTCGGACAGCAAACACTGAAGCTTTCTTT
>TRBV5-1|TRBJ2-7|.|.
CASSLAGKRAYEQYF
TGCGCCAGCAGCTTGGCCGGGAAGAGAGCCTACGAGCAGTACTTC
>TRBV15|TRBJ2-7|.|TRBD1
CATSRGVLQGYYEQYF
TGTGCCACCAGCAGAGGGGTCCTACAGGGGTACTACGAGCAGTACTTC
>TRBV10-3|TRBJ2-7|.|.
CAISPGSSEQYF
TGTGCCATCAGTCCGGGGAGCTCCGAGCAGTACTTC
>TRBV11-2|TRBJ1-5|.|.
CASSSHSNQPQHF
TGTGCCAGCAGCTCACATAGCAATCAGCCCCAGCATTTT
>TRBV6-6|TRBJ2-1|.|.
CASRLDAGRNNEQFF
TGTGCCAGCAGACTTGACGCGGGGAGAAACAATGAGCAGTTCTTC
>TRBV18|TRBJ2-7|.|.
CASSTQSSYEQYF
TGTGCCAGCTCAACCCAGAGCTCCTACGAGCAGTACTTC
>TRBV5-6|TRBJ2-1|.|.
CASSLGVGPYNEQFF
TGTGCCAGCAGCTTAGGCGTGGGGCCCTACAATGAGCAGTTCTTC
>TRBV6-1|TRBJ2-5|.|.
CASSEAGAGTWETQYF
TGTGCCAGCAGTGAAGCCGGAGCGGGGACATGGGAGACCCAGTACTTC
>TRBV4-1|TRBJ1-4|.|TRBD1
CASRNRGLNEKLFF
TGCGCCAGCAGGAACAGGGGGTTGAATGAAAAACTGTTTTTT
>TRBV19|TRBJ2-1|.|TRBD1
CASKRQGASYNEQFF
TGTGCCAGTAAACGGCAGGGGGCTTCCTACAATGAGCAGTTCTTC
>TRBV28|TRBJ1-2|.|.
CASSPGQSIRQGYTF
TGTGCCAGCAGTCCCGGACAGAGTATTCGTCAAGGCTACACCTTC
>TRBV28|TRBJ1-1|once|.
CASGGSTNTEAFF
TGTGCCAGCGGGGGCAGTACTAACACTGAAGCTTTCTTT
>TRBV14|TRBJ1-2|once|.
CASSQATPGGGGSGGYTF
TGTGCCAGCAGCCAAGCTACGCCGGGCGGAGGGGGTTCTGGCGGCTACACCTTC
>TRBV19|TRBJ1-2|.|.
CASSTYRAGTNYGYTF
TGTGCCAGTAGTACCTACAGGGCTGGAACTAACTATGGCTACACCTTC